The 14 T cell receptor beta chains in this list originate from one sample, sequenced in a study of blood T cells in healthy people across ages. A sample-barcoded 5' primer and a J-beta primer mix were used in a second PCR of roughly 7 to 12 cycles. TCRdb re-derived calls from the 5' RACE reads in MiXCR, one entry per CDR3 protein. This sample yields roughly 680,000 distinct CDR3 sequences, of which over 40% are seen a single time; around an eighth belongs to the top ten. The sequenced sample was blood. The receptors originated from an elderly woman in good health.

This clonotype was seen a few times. CDR3 sequence reads: CASGRDSYTGELFF. In DNA, the CDR3 is TGTGCCAGCGGCCGGGACTCCTACACCGGGGAGCTGTTTTTT. V usage is TRBV12-3 or TRBV12-4 and J usage is TRBJ2-2; D perhaps matches TRBD2 (6 bases). The CDR3 contains 14 residues. The V gene lost 8 bases and the J gene lost 3 bases, with 13 bases spanning the gap.

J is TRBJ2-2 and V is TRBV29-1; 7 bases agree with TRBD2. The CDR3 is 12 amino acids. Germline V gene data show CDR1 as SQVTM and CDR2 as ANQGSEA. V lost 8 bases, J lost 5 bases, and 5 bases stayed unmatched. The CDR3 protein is CSSYGGTGELFF. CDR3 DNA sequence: TGCAGCTCCTACGGGGGGACCGGGGAGCTGTTTTTT.

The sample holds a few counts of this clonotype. The CDR3: CASSWGRVLGDGYTF. The CDR3 DNA follows: TGTGCCAGCAGTTGGGGCAGGGTGTTGGGTGATGGCTACACCTTC. The chain employs TRBV12-3 or TRBV12-4 and TRBJ1-2, with a weak D call TRBD1 (5 bases). V shed 4 bases and J shed 6 bases, with 18 bases lying between them. CDR3 length: 15 residues.

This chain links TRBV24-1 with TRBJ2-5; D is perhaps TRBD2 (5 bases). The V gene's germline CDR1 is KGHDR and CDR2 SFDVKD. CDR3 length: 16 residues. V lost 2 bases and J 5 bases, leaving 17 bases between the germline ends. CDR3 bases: TGTGCCACCAGTGATTCGGGGATGACCTCTCTCGAGACCCAGTACTTC. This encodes CATSDSGMTSLETQYF.

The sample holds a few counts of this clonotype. CDR3 amino acids: CASSDAGRGGELFF. The CDR3, as DNA: TGCGCCAGCAGTGATGCAGGACGTGGCGGGGAGCTGTTTTTT. The chain links TRBV10-1 to TRBJ2-2; D uncertain. CDR1 is WNHNN and CDR2 is SYGVQD in the germline V gene (reference sequence). CDR3 length: 14 amino acids. V lost 3 bases, J lost 7 bases, and 12 bases lay in between.

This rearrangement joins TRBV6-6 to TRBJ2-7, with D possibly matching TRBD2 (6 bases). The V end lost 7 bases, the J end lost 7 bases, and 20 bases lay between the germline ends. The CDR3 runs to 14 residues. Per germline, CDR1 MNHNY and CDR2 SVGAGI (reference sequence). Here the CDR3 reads CASNRDFEGNEQYF. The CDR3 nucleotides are TGTGCCAGCAACCGGGACTTCGAGGGCAATGAGCAGTACTTC.

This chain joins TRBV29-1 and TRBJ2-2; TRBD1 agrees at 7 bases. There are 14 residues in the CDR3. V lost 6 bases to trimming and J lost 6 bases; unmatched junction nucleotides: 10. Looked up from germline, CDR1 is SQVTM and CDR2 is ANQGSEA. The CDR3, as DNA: TGCAGCGTGCCAACAGGGGTAGGGGCCGGGGAGCTGTTTTTT. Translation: CSVPTGVGAGELFF.

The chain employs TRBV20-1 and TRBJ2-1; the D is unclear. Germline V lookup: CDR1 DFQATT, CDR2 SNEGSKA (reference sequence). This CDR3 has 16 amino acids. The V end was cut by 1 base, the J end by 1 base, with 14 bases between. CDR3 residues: CSARVQKGKSYNEQFF. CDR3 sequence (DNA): TGCAGTGCTAGAGTTCAAAAAGGGAAGTCCTACAATGAGCAGTTCTTC.

In nucleotides, the CDR3 is TGTGCCAGCAGCCAAGGGACGGGGTCCCGTAATGAAAAACTGTTTTTT. This sequence encodes CASSQGTGSRNEKLFF. This chain joins TRBV4-2 and TRBJ1-4; D is ambiguous. Trimming took off 1 base at V and 4 bases at J, with 13 bases between the two ends. The CDR3 loop spans 16 amino acids. Germline-derived CDR1 and CDR2 are LGHNA and YNFKEQ.

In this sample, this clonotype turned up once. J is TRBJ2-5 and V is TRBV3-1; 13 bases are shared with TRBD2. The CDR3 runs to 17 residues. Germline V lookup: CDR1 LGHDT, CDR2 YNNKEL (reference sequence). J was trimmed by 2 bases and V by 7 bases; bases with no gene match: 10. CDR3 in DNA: TGTGCCAGCATCCCGAGGAGACTAGCGGGGGGTCAAGAGACCCAGTACTTC. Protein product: CASIPRRLAGGQETQYF.

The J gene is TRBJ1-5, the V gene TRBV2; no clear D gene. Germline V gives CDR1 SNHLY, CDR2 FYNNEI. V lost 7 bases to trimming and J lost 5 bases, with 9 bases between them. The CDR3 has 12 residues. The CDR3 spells CASNSRDQPQHF. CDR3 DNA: TGTGCCAGCAATAGCAGAGATCAGCCCCAGCATTTT. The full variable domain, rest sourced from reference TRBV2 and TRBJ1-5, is EPEVTQTPSHQVTQMGQEVILRCVPISNHLYFYWYRQILGQKVEFLVSFYNNEISEKSEIFDDQFSVERPDGSNFTLKIRSTKLEDSAMYFCASNSRDQPQHFGDGTRLSIL.

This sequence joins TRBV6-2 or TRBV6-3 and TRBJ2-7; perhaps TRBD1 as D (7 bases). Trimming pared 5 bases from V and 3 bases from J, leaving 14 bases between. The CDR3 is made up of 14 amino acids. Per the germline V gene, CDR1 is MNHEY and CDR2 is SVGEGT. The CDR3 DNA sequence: TGTGCCAGCAGTCTTCGACAGGGACTCTACGAGCAGTACTTC. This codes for CASSLRQGLYEQYF.

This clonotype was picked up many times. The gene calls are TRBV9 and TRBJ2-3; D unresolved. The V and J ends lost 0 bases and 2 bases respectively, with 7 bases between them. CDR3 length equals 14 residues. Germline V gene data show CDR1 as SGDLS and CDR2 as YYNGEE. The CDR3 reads CASSVGLITDTQYF. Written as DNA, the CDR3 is TGTGCCAGCAGCGTAGGACTTATCACAGATACGCAGTATTTT.

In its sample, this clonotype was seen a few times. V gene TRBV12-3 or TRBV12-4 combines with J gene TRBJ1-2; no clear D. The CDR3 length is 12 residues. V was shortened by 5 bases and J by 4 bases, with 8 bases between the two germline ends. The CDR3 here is CASSAQGYGYTF. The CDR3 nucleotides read TGTGCCAGCAGTGCCCAAGGCTATGGCTACACCTTC.